This entry lists 20 T cell receptor beta chains sequenced from one sample in a study of metastatic and nonmetastatic thyroid tumors (dated by TCRdb to 2020 to 2022). The library was built by means of PCR. For sequencing, an Illumina HiSeq 4000 was employed. The public sequencing data were trimmed at Q25 with fastp and processed into clonotypes with MiXCR by TCRdb, which kept only in-frame beta chains. The sample table holds over 45,000 clones, of which approximately 24% were seen once. Together, the top ten hold under 4% of the sample. No treatment had been received by any patient before thyroid surgery. The sequencing input was blood. These receptors were collected from a male donor with papillary thyroid cancer or a benign thyroid nodule (not recorded which). Some clones in this sample may be carry-over from other donors' samples.

This clone came up many times. The chain is built from TRBV15 and TRBJ2-1, with D perhaps matching TRBD2 (6 bases). Looked up from germline, CDR1 is LNHNV and CDR2 is YYDKDF (reference sequence). V was cut by 5 bases and J by 5 bases, with 16 bases left in between. CDR3 length: 15 amino acids. CDR3 in DNA: TGTGCCACCAGCTCGCGGGGCGCCGGAGACAATGAGCAGTTCTTC. It yields the protein CATSSRGAGDNEQFF.

This clone was counted ten times or more. The same CDR3 also results from other DNA sequences found in this sample. The gene calls are TRBV6-1 and TRBJ2-3; the match to TRBD1 covers 11 bases. The germline CDR1 and CDR2 sequences are MNHNS and SASEGT. The trim removed 3 bases at V and 4 bases at J, leaving 3 bases unmatched. The CDR3 totals 15 residues. The chain's CDR3 is CASSEGQGGADTQYF. The DNA of the CDR3 is TGTGCCAGCAGTGAGGGACAGGGGGGCGCAGATACGCAGTATTTT.

Ten or more counts support this clone. The CDR3, as DNA: TGCAGCGTTAGGGGAGGCTATGGCTACACCTTC. This encodes CSVRGGYGYTF. The chain carries TRBV29-1 and TRBJ1-2; maybe TRBD1 (5 bases). The length of the CDR3 is 11 residues. Germline CDR1 reads SQVTM; CDR2 reads ANQGSEA. The V and J ends lost 5 bases and 4 bases respectively, with 8 bases between them.

There are many counts of this clone. The chain is built from TRBV7-6 and TRBJ2-1, with 7 bases fitting TRBD1. The CDR3 covers 15 residues. The ends lost 5 bases at V and 0 bases at J; junction bases unmatched: 4. Germline V gene lookup returns CDR1 SGHVS and CDR2 FNYEAQ. This CDR3 reads CASSVTGASYNEQFF. The DNA for the CDR3 is TGTGCCAGCAGCGTTACAGGGGCCTCCTACAATGAGCAGTTCTTC.

The sample holds many counts of this clone. The rearrangement links TRBV19 to TRBJ1-2; TRBD1 matches 9 bases. This CDR3 spans 16 amino acids. CDR1 is LNHDA, CDR2 SQIVND, per germline (reference sequence). The V gene end was trimmed by 7 bases and the J gene end by 3 bases; junction bases not matched to a gene: 12. As DNA, the CDR3 is TGTGCCAGTATCGGACAGGGGACCCTCCCAGACTATGGCTACACCTTC. It specifies CASIGQGTLPDYGYTF.

This clone was counted between two and nine times. The chain couples TRBV27 to TRBJ1-6, with 7 nucleotides matching TRBD1. The germline gives CDR1 MNHEY, CDR2 SMNVEV (reference sequence). The CDR3 contains 14 residues. With 6 bases clipped from V and 7 bases from J, the junction kept 6 bases outside the gene matches. CDR3: CASRLGQRNSPLHF. The CDR3 DNA sequence: TGTGCCAGCAGGCTGGGACAGAGGAATTCACCCCTCCACTTT.

Here the CDR3 reads CASSLDRARNIQYF. The CDR3 coding sequence is TGTGCCAGCAGCTTAGATCGGGCTAGAAACATTCAGTACTTC. The chain links TRBV11-2 to TRBJ2-4; D is unresolved. From germline, CDR1 is SGHAT and CDR2 FQNNGV. The CDR3 sequence is 14 residues long. V was pared by 0 bases and J by 6 bases, with 9 bases between. The whole variable domain, filled in from reference TRBV11-2 and TRBJ2-4, reads EAGVAQSPRYKIIEKRQSVAFWCNPISGHATLYWYQQILGQGPKLLIQFQNNGVVDDSQLPKDRFSAERLKGVDSTLKIQPAKLEDSAVYLCASSLDRARNIQYFGAGTRLSVL.

This clone was seen many times. The genes are TRBV4-1 and TRBJ1-1; D is undetermined. The germline V gene has CDR1 MGHRA and CDR2 YSYEKL. This CDR3 comprises 13 residues. V was clipped by 2 bases and J by 2 bases, with 6 bases between them. CDR3 nucleotides: TGCGCCAGCAGCCAAACTAGAAACACTGAAGCTTTCTTT. It specifies CASSQTRNTEAFF.

This clone was recorded many times. The V gene is TRBV20-1, the J gene TRBJ1-5, with TRBD1 matching over 7 bases. CDR1 is DFQATT and CDR2 is SNEGSKA in the germline V gene (reference sequence). After removal of 3 bases from V and 7 bases from J, the junction contained 21 bases not matched to a gene. The CDR3 spans 18 residues. The CDR3 is CSASSIQGSRGIRQPQHF. The CDR3 bases are TGCAGTGCTAGCTCCATACAGGGGTCACGGGGTATAAGACAGCCCCAGCATTTT.

In the case of this clone: A much more abundant neighbour one base away suggests this may be a read error. The chain links TRBV6-1 to TRBJ1-2, with D hard to call. V shed 11 bases and J shed 10 bases, with 14 bases lying between them. Germline assignment: CDR1 MNHNS and CDR2 SASEGT. The CDR3 has 10 residues. CDR3 sequence reads: CAVWNSVYTF. The CDR3 DNA is TGTGCCGTGTGGAATTCAGTCTACACCTTC.

This clone was observed many times. This chain connects TRBV10-3 to TRBJ2-1, with a possible D match to TRBD1 (6 bases). The CDR3 consists of 22 residues. The germline CDR1 and CDR2 sequences are ENHRY and SYGVKD. V lost 2 bases and J 0 bases, leaving 29 bases between the germline ends. CDR3 sequence (DNA): TGTGCCATCAGTGAGCCAATAGCCGGGACACAGAATTTTGGTAGCTCCTACAATGAGCAGTTCTTC. Its protein product is CAISEPIAGTQNFGSSYNEQFF.

CDR3 amino acids: CASSLVIEGGYGYTF. The CDR3 DNA reads TGTGCCAGCAGTCTAGTTATCGAGGGAGGGTATGGCTACACCTTC. The chain carries TRBV12-3 or TRBV12-4 and TRBJ1-2; D ambiguous. V lost 5 bases, J lost 5 bases, and 18 bases lay in between. The CDR3 contains 15 residues.

The chain recombines TRBV5-1 with TRBJ2-3; 8 bases match TRBD2. Germline CDR1 is SGHRS and CDR2 is YFSETQ. V shed 1 base and J 7 bases; nucleotides not matched to a gene: 8. This CDR3 is 15 amino acids long. The CDR3 region is CASSLSAGGAYTQYF. For the CDR3, the DNA is TGCGCCAGCAGCTTGTCTGCGGGAGGAGCATATACGCAGTATTTT.

In this sample, this clone turned up many times. V is TRBV15 and J is TRBJ1-2, with D possibly matching TRBD1 (5 bases). From germline, CDR1 is LNHNV and CDR2 YYDKDF (reference sequence). Trimming took off 0 bases at V and 4 bases at J, with 12 bases between the two ends. The CDR3 covers 15 residues. The DNA of the CDR3 is TGTGCCACCAGCAGAGATCCCCAGGGAAGCTATGGCTACACCTTC. Residues: CATSRDPQGSYGYTF.

This clone has at least ten counts. This sequence joins TRBV7-9 and TRBJ2-7; D is undetermined. Per the germline V gene, CDR1 is SEHNR and CDR2 is FQNEAQ (reference sequence). The CDR3 has 12 amino acids. Deletions cut 5 bases from V and 5 bases from J, with 10 bases between. CDR3 nucleotides: TGTGCCAGCAGCCAGCACTCGAACGAGCAGTACTTC. Protein: CASSQHSNEQYF.

On this clone: Given a much more abundant clone one base away, this may be a read error. Other nucleotide sequences from this sample produce the same CDR3. This chain uses TRBV6-2 or TRBV6-3 with TRBJ2-3; D perhaps matches TRBD2 (7 bases). CDR1 is MNHEY and CDR2 is SVGEGT in the germline V gene. The CDR3 extends over 17 amino acids. V lost 0 bases and J lost 1, with 14 bases in between. The CDR3 reads CASSYSKGGPGTDTQYF. In nucleotides, the CDR3 is TGTGCCAGCAGTTACTCTAAGGGGGGGCCGGGCACAGATACGCAGTATTTT.

This clone was seen repeatedly, ten times or more. The chain links TRBV5-1 to TRBJ1-2, with 10 bases fitting TRBD1. The CDR3 totals 17 residues. CDR1 and CDR2 (germline): SGHRS, YFSETQ. With 1 base clipped from V and 6 bases from J, the junction kept 12 bases outside the gene matches. The CDR3 region is CASSLTGTGASLHGYTF. CDR3 DNA sequence: TGCGCCAGCAGCTTGACCGGGACAGGGGCTTCCCTCCATGGCTACACCTTC. The whole variable domain, remainder taken from reference TRBV5-1 and TRBJ1-2, is KAGVTQTPRYLIKTRGQQVTLSCSPISGHRSVSWYQQTPGQGLQFLFEYFSETQRNKGNFPGRFSGRQFSNSRSEMNVSTLELGDSALYLCASSLTGTGASLHGYTFGSGTRLTVV.

This clone has a count of ten or more. The chain is built from TRBV4-1 and TRBJ1-1; 8 bases fit TRBD1. Germline V gives CDR1 MGHRA, CDR2 YSYEKL. The length of the CDR3 is 15 residues. Trimming at V came to 1 base and at J to 0 bases, leaving 1 base not matched to a gene. CDR3 DNA: TGCGCCAGCAGCCAAGGGACAGGGATGAACACTGAAGCTTTCTTT. Translated, it gives CASSQGTGMNTEAFF.

The V and J genes are TRBV20-1 and TRBJ2-7; D perhaps matches TRBD1 (6 bases). There are 13 residues in the CDR3. Deletions cut 8 bases from V and 3 bases from J, with 17 bases between. CDR1 and CDR2 from the germline V gene are DFQATT and SNEGSKA (reference sequence). The CDR3 loop reads CSSYGTQDYEQYF. CDR3 DNA sequence: TGCAGTTCTTACGGGACACAAGACTACGAGCAGTACTTC.

Many counts were recorded for this clone. The chain's CDR3 is CASSPSNIQYF. In DNA, the CDR3 is TGTGCCAGCAGCCCTAGTAACATTCAGTACTTC. The genes are TRBV6-1 and TRBJ2-4; the D is unclear. The CDR3 has 11 amino acids. CDR1 and CDR2 (germline): MNHNS, SASEGT. Trimming shortened V by 6 bases and J by 7 bases, and 7 bases separated the two germline ends.